This TCR beta chain was obtained from a study of STAT5B mutations in CD4+ large granular lymphocyte leukemia. Losses at the gene ends were 1 base for V and 1 base for J; bases not matched to a gene: 3. This CDR3 is built from 16 residues. Germline V gene sequence: CDR1 SEHNR, CDR2 FQNEAQ (reference sequence). In the original analysis: The detection floor for productive clonotype frequency was 2.59 x 10-5. Produced via immunoSEQ multiplex PCR; TCRdb's table is partial and in-frame only. That table furnishes V, J and clone size, whereas the DNA furnished D and trimming. The table records over 25,000 clones, 72% of them present only once. Findings and caveats of the study: Data were not HLA-matched across samples. No patients shared main leukemic clonotypes, though about 24% appeared at low frequency elsewhere.

Buffy coats from healthy blood donors served as controls. This clone was seen once. Its matching antigen is unknown. The sequence came from a human donor in good health. The rearrangement links TRBV7-9 to TRBJ2-3; 9 nucleotides match TRBD2. Material for sequencing was CD4+ T cells from blood buffy coats. This CDR3 reads CASSLVGGGGTDTQYF. DNA for the CDR3: TGTGCCAGCAGCTTAGTCGGCGGGGGGGGCACAGATACGCAGTATTTT.